These T cell receptor beta chains were read from a single sample in a study of blood T cell repertoires in COVID-19. TCRdb's table, derived via immunoSEQ multiplex PCR, lists solely in-frame clones and lacks some. The repertoire holds about 200,000 clones, with around 84% as singletons. What was sequenced was peripheral blood. The receptor set was obtained from a man in his fifties or sixties with acute or convalescent COVID-19. CDR3s include the opening cysteine and the closing phenylalanine or tryptophan. Fields, in order: V gene, clone size, D gene, J gene, CDR3 DNA, CDR3 protein. A D gene is named only where the DNA matches it firmly. The size of a clone is reported for some rows only, either as once, few or many, or as a class for expanded clones.

v_gene: TRBV5-1; abundance: .; d_gene: TRBD1; j_gene: TRBJ2-5; CDR3nt: TGCGCCAGCAGCACCCCGGACAGGGGAATTCGGGAGACCCAGTACTTC; CDR3aa: CASSTPDRGIRETQYF
v_gene: TRBV25-1; abundance: .; d_gene: .; j_gene: TRBJ2-7; CDR3nt: TGTGCCAGCAGTGAATCAGGAGGGGTGGGGTACTTC; CDR3aa: CASSESGGVGYF
v_gene: TRBV9; abundance: .; d_gene: TRBD2; j_gene: TRBJ2-7; CDR3nt: TGTGCCAGCAGCGTAGCCGCGGGGGGTCTGTTGGGCGAGCAGTACTTC; CDR3aa: CASSVAAGGLLGEQYF
v_gene: TRBV7-2; abundance: .; d_gene: .; j_gene: TRBJ1-5; CDR3nt: TGTGCCAGCAGCTCCCGTGGAGGCCCCAATCAGCCCCAGCATTTT; CDR3aa: CASSSRGGPNQPQHF
v_gene: TRBV6-2/TRBV6-3; abundance: once; d_gene: .; j_gene: TRBJ1-4; CDR3nt: TGTGCCAGCAGTTATAGCGTACCCAATGAAAAACTGTTTTTT; CDR3aa: CASSYSVPNEKLFF
v_gene: TRBV7-6; abundance: .; d_gene: TRBD2; j_gene: TRBJ2-5; CDR3nt: TGTGCCAGCAGCGGGGGGGTACTAGCGGGGGTTCAAGAGACCCAGTACTTC; CDR3aa: CASSGGVLAGVQETQYF
v_gene: TRBV7-9; abundance: .; d_gene: .; j_gene: TRBJ2-7; CDR3nt: TGTGCCAGCACAGGGGAGCAGGGGAGCTCCTACGAGCAGTACTTC; CDR3aa: CASTGEQGSSYEQYF
v_gene: TRBV30; abundance: .; d_gene: .; j_gene: TRBJ1-6; CDR3nt: TGTGCCTGGACAAAAGGACAGACGATACCCCTCCACTTT; CDR3aa: CAWTKGQTIPLHF
v_gene: TRBV28; abundance: .; d_gene: .; j_gene: TRBJ1-1; CDR3nt: TGTGCCAGCGCGGGGAACACTGAAGCTTTCTTT; CDR3aa: CASAGNTEAFF
v_gene: TRBV7-2; abundance: .; d_gene: .; j_gene: TRBJ2-5; CDR3nt: TGTGCCAGCAGCTTAGTGGCGGCGCAAGAGACCCAGTACTTC; CDR3aa: CASSLVAAQETQYF
v_gene: TRBV7-6; abundance: once; d_gene: .; j_gene: TRBJ1-4; CDR3nt: TGTGCCAGCAGCTTAGAGCGGTCCGGGACACCTAATGAAAAACTGTTTTTT; CDR3aa: CASSLERSGTPNEKLFF
v_gene: TRBV15; abundance: .; d_gene: TRBD1; j_gene: TRBJ1-6; CDR3nt: TGTGCCACCAGCAGAGATCCCCTCGGACAGGCGAATTTACCCCTCCACTTT; CDR3aa: CATSRDPLGQANLPLHF
v_gene: TRBV3-1/TRBV3-2; abundance: .; d_gene: .; j_gene: TRBJ1-5; CDR3nt: TGTGCCAGCAGCCAGGAAGGGGGACCCCATCAGCCCCAGCATTTT; CDR3aa: CASSQEGGPHQPQHF
v_gene: TRBV7-9; abundance: .; d_gene: TRBD1; j_gene: TRBJ1-2; CDR3nt: TGTGCCAGCAGCTTGACAGGGGATCCCTATGGCTACACCTTC; CDR3aa: CASSLTGDPYGYTF
v_gene: TRBV28; abundance: .; d_gene: .; j_gene: TRBJ2-7; CDR3nt: TGTGCCAGCAGTTTCCCCGGGTACTCCTACGAGCAGTACTTC; CDR3aa: CASSFPGYSYEQYF
v_gene: TRBV19; abundance: .; d_gene: .; j_gene: TRBJ1-2; CDR3nt: TGTGCCAGTAGTCAACCCGAAGGACACCTCGCTAACTATGGCTACACCTTC; CDR3aa: CASSQPEGHLANYGYTF
v_gene: TRBV11-3; abundance: .; d_gene: .; j_gene: TRBJ2-2; CDR3nt: TGTGCCAGCAGCTCTGGCCGCACCCGAGTACAGACCGGGGAGCTGTTTTTT; CDR3aa: CASSSGRTRVQTGELFF
v_gene: TRBV10-1; abundance: .; d_gene: TRBD2; j_gene: TRBJ2-3; CDR3nt: TGCGCCAGCAGTGAGGCGGGGGGCATAGATACGCAGTATTTT; CDR3aa: CASSEAGGIDTQYF
v_gene: TRBV9; abundance: once; d_gene: TRBD1; j_gene: TRBJ1-3; CDR3nt: TGTGCCAGCAGCGTAGGGGACAGGCGCTCTGGAAACACCATATATTTT; CDR3aa: CASSVGDRRSGNTIYF
v_gene: TRBV19; abundance: .; d_gene: .; j_gene: TRBJ2-4; CDR3nt: TGTGCCAGTAGTTCCAGGGGAGCCAAAAACATTCAGTACTTC; CDR3aa: CASSSRGAKNIQYF
v_gene: TRBV5-6; abundance: .; d_gene: .; j_gene: TRBJ2-2; CDR3nt: TGTGCCAGCAGCTTCCGCCCTTGGGAGGCCGGGGAGCTGTTTTTT; CDR3aa: CASSFRPWEAGELFF
v_gene: TRBV7-8; abundance: .; d_gene: TRBD1; j_gene: TRBJ1-1; CDR3nt: TGTGCCAGCAGCTTTGGACAGGGACCCGAAGCTTTCTTT; CDR3aa: CASSFGQGPEAFF
v_gene: TRBV9; abundance: few; d_gene: .; j_gene: TRBJ1-6; CDR3nt: TGTGCCAGCAGCCCCCCAGGCTCCTATAATTCACCCCTCCACTTT; CDR3aa: CASSPPGSYNSPLHF
v_gene: TRBV3-1/TRBV3-2; abundance: .; d_gene: TRBD2; j_gene: TRBJ2-3; CDR3nt: TGTGCCAGCAGCAAGGGGACTAGCGGGGGGGGTGCTGTGAGCACAGATACGCAGTATTTT; CDR3aa: CASSKGTSGGGAVSTDTQYF
v_gene: TRBV7-3; abundance: .; d_gene: .; j_gene: TRBJ1-1; CDR3nt: TGTGCCAGCAGCTTAGGAGCAGCTGGGAACACTGAAGCTTTCTTT; CDR3aa: CASSLGAAGNTEAFF
v_gene: TRBV9; abundance: .; d_gene: .; j_gene: TRBJ2-3; CDR3nt: TGTGCCAGCAGCGTACTAGGGGGAAGCACAGATACGCAGTATTTT; CDR3aa: CASSVLGGSTDTQYF
v_gene: TRBV6-4; abundance: .; d_gene: .; j_gene: TRBJ1-5; CDR3nt: TGTGCCAGCAGTGACCCGGACAACCAGCCCCAGCATTTT; CDR3aa: CASSDPDNQPQHF
v_gene: TRBV7-2; abundance: .; d_gene: .; j_gene: TRBJ1-5; CDR3nt: TGTGCCAGCAGCTTAGTAAGTTCGGGGGGAGGATATCAGCCCCAGCATTTT; CDR3aa: CASSLVSSGGGYQPQHF
v_gene: TRBV11-2; abundance: .; d_gene: TRBD1; j_gene: TRBJ1-2; CDR3nt: TGTGCCAGCAGCTTAGGATCGACAGGGGGTAACTATGGCTACACCTTC; CDR3aa: CASSLGSTGGNYGYTF
v_gene: TRBV18; abundance: .; d_gene: .; j_gene: TRBJ1-2; CDR3nt: TGTGCCAGCTCACCTACCGGCGGGCCCTTAGGCTACACCTTC; CDR3aa: CASSPTGGPLGYTF
v_gene: TRBV23-1; abundance: .; d_gene: TRBD1; j_gene: TRBJ2-7; CDR3nt: TGCGCCAGCAGTCAAGGGAGGGACAGGGACTACGAGCAGTACTTC; CDR3aa: CASSQGRDRDYEQYF
v_gene: TRBV6-2/TRBV6-3; abundance: .; d_gene: .; j_gene: TRBJ2-2; CDR3nt: TGTGCCAGCAGCCCCGGACAGAACACCGGGGAGCTGTTTTTT; CDR3aa: CASSPGQNTGELFF
v_gene: TRBV19; abundance: .; d_gene: TRBD1; j_gene: TRBJ2-7; CDR3nt: TGTGCCAGTAGTATAGCGGGACAGGGGTCCTACGAGCAGTACTTC; CDR3aa: CASSIAGQGSYEQYF